One and the same sample provided the 11 T cell receptor beta chains below, sequenced in a study of OX40 agonist ivuxolimab in advanced cancers. The data were produced by immunoSEQ multiplex PCR, yet TCRdb's version contains in-frame clones alone and is incomplete. The sample holds some 57,000 clones, roughly 90% seen once. The sequencing here drew on CD4+ or CD8+ T cells sorted from blood, taken in a trial of the OX40 agonist ivuxolimab. The receptors shown here come from an adult with an advanced solid tumor such as melanoma, head and neck, liver or kidney cancer.

The chain couples TRBV6-6 to TRBJ1-6; D remains ambiguous. The CDR3 sequence is 15 residues long. Trimming took off 8 bases at V and 3 bases at J, with 14 bases between the two ends. CDR1 is MNHNY, CDR2 SVGAGI, per germline (reference sequence). CDR3 amino acids: CASQINRGYNSPLHF. The CDR3 coding sequence is TGTGCCAGCCAGATAAACAGAGGCTATAATTCACCCCTCCACTTT.

This chain connects TRBV27 to TRBJ2-1, with 7 positions matching TRBD1. CDR1 is MNHEY, CDR2 SMNVEV, per germline (reference sequence). The CDR3 extends over 16 amino acids. The J segment lost 0 bases and the V segment lost 2 bases, leaving 4 bases of the junction unmatched. For the CDR3, the DNA is TGTGCCAGCAGTTTAGCCGACAGGGCCTCCTACAATGAGCAGTTCTTC. This sequence encodes CASSLADRASYNEQFF.

This rearrangement joins TRBV4-2 to TRBJ2-1; possible D gene TRBD2, 5 bases. Germline V gene sequence: CDR1 LGHNA, CDR2 YNFKEQ. Trimming took 0 bases from V and 4 from J, leaving 22 bases between them. The CDR3 length is 19 residues. CDR3 region: CASSQDRRPLTSTYNEQFF. The CDR3 DNA reads as TGTGCCAGCAGCCAAGATCGGCGTCCCCTCACTAGTACATACAATGAGCAGTTCTTC.

The J gene is TRBJ1-5, the V gene TRBV19, with unresolved D. CDR1 and CDR2 from the germline V gene are LNHDA and SQIVND (reference sequence). There are 14 residues in the CDR3. The V and J ends lost 7 bases and 5 bases respectively, with 15 bases between them. Here the CDR3 reads CASTPREKYQPQHF. The CDR3 DNA sequence: TGTGCCAGTACCCCTAGGGAAAAGTATCAGCCCCAGCATTTT.

This chain links TRBV9 with TRBJ1-2, with D possibly being TRBD1 (5 bases). The CDR3 sequence is 15 residues long. V was pared by 4 bases and J by 4 bases, with 17 bases between. CDR1 is SGDLS, CDR2 YYNGEE, per germline. The CDR3 DNA reads as TGTGCCAGCAGCTTCGGGGGAGGGCAATCCTATGGCTACACCTTC. Amino acid sequence: CASSFGGGQSYGYTF.

This chain joins TRBV4-1 and TRBJ2-3, with a weak D call TRBD2 (5 bases). V lost 3 bases and J 7 bases, leaving 14 bases between the germline ends. Per the germline V gene, CDR1 is MGHRA and CDR2 is YSYEKL. The CDR3 runs to 14 residues. The CDR3 DNA follows: TGCGCCAGCAGCCAGAGAGGGTCGGGTAATACGCAGTATTTT. It yields the protein CASSQRGSGNTQYF.

The J gene is TRBJ2-3, the V gene TRBV4-2; no firm D call. V lost 1 base, J lost 5 bases, and 7 bases lay in between. The germline V gene encodes CDR1 LGHNA and CDR2 YNFKEQ. This CDR3 comprises 13 residues. The CDR3 sequence is CASSQAWGDTQYF. In DNA form, the CDR3 reads TGTGCCAGCAGCCAAGCATGGGGAGATACGCAGTATTTT.

The chain recombines TRBV28 with TRBJ2-5, with 9 bases aligning to TRBD1. CDR1 MDHEN and CDR2 SYDVKM come from the germline V gene. There are 16 residues in the CDR3. Trimming cost V 7 bases and J 5 bases; bases outside gene matches: 14. CDR3 region: CASTRMETGTGETQYF. Written as DNA, the CDR3 is TGTGCCAGCACCAGGATGGAAACAGGGACAGGGGAGACCCAGTACTTC.

This sequence joins TRBV6-5 and TRBJ2-2; 9 positions agree with TRBD1. The germline V gene encodes CDR1 MNHEY and CDR2 SVGAGI. The CDR3 runs to 16 residues. After removal of 2 bases from V and 1 base from J, the junction contained 2 bases not matched to a gene. In DNA form, the CDR3 reads TGTGCCAGCAGTTACCCGGGACAGGGGAACACCGGGGAGCTGTTTTTT. This gives the protein CASSYPGQGNTGELFF.

This sequence joins TRBV6-5 and TRBJ1-6, with D perhaps TRBD1 (6 bases). Germline assignment: CDR1 MNHEY and CDR2 SVGAGI. V lost 7 bases to trimming and J lost 10 bases, with 11 bases between them. There are 12 residues in the CDR3. This CDR3 reads CASTGGTSPLHF. The CDR3 DNA is TGTGCCAGCACCGGGGGGACATCACCCCTCCACTTT.

The V call is TRBV10-3, the J call TRBJ1-2; no reliable D call. Germline CDR1 reads ENHRY; CDR2 reads SYGVKD. The V end was cut by 4 bases, the J end by 8 bases, with 11 bases between. The CDR3 loop spans 12 amino acids. Here the CDR3 reads CAISARGGGYTF. The CDR3 DNA reads as TGTGCCATCAGTGCACGGGGAGGAGGCTACACCTTC.